This TCR beta chain was sequenced for a study of cytomegalovirus exposure and HLA in healthy donors. Whole-study results and caveats: Previous analysis showed most TCR beta V segments were productive about 87% or about 30% of the time.

Primers included in the PCR were 60 Vbeta and 13 Jbeta primers. Method: immunoSEQ multiplex PCR; TCRdb's copy keeps in-frame clones and lacks some. The sample data list around 200,000 clones. Donors likely had unrecorded immune exposures despite being nominally healthy when sampled. Regarding this clone: Its antigen is not known.

The CDR3 runs to 17 residues. Germline V gene data show CDR1 as SGHTS and CDR2 as YDEGEE. Trimming shortened V by 2 bases and J by 2 bases, and 20 bases separated the two germline ends. The chain couples TRBV5-8 to TRBJ2-7; a possible D gene is TRBD1 (5 bases). This receptor was obtained from a girl aged 2 to 9 in good health and CMV-seropositive. Input material: PBMCs. CDR3 DNA: TGTGCCAGCAGCTTTTACCTGCAGGGCGGTATCCCCTACGAGCAGTACTTC. Translated: CASSFYLQGGIPYEQYF.